This T cell receptor beta chain came from a study of cytomegalovirus exposure and HLA in healthy donors. Overall study: Genotyping of more than 300 donors showed that approximately 83% belonged to the Caucasian-associated ancestry cluster. The study, taken as a whole, reports: Among the sequence variants, a highly shared cluster was likely an artifact of sequencing.

In the PCR, 60 Vbeta and 13 Jbeta primers were used. TCRdb keeps only in-frame clones here, not all; method: immunoSEQ multiplex PCR. In the table there are some 150,000 clones, 55% to 80% of which are singletons. At the time of sampling, donors were nominally healthy, though unrecorded immune exposures were likely. This CDR3 spans 14 amino acids. V lost 3 bases to trimming and J lost 9 bases; unmatched junction nucleotides: 7. Germline V gene lookup returns CDR1 MDHEN and CDR2 SYDVKM. Remarks on this clone: The antigen is not known.

This receptor was obtained from a woman aged 40 to 50 in good health and CMV-seronegative. The sample consisted of PBMCs. The chain carries TRBV28 and TRBJ1-2, with 10 bases that match TRBD1. CDR3 nucleotide sequence: TGTGCCAGCAGTTTGGGGACAGGGGTTCCCAGCTACACCTTC. It codes for CASSLGTGVPSYTF.